These 15 T cell receptor beta chains originate from one sample sequenced in a study of radiation and T cells in renal cell carcinoma. The time point is: baseline pretreatment blood. Treatment noted: 15 Gy SBRT to primary tumor, nephrectomy 4 weeks later. Clones were sequenced by immunoSEQ multiplex PCR, and TCRdb holds only the in-frame ones, with some missing. This table has roughly 120,000 clones, roughly 80% appearing once. Sample: blood, taken from a patient whose treatment included radiotherapy and nephrectomy. All receptors come from an older woman with renal cell carcinoma.

J is TRBJ2-7 and V is TRBV23-1, with 9 bases matching TRBD2. TRBV23-1 carries the ORF label, with uncertain function. CDR3 length: 22 residues. Trimming cost V 3 bases and J 7 bases; bases outside gene matches: 31. The CDR3 bases are TGCGCCAGCAGTCACCACCCTTCGGGGGGGGCGAGGAAAGCGGGAGGAGCGAAAGAGCAGTACTTC. Translating gives CASSHHPSGGARKAGGAKEQYF.

The CDR3 nucleotides are TGTGCCAGCAGCTCTACATCCTTCGGGTGGTATGGCTACACCTTC. The encoded protein is CASSSTSFGWYGYTF. The chain recombines TRBV7-9 with TRBJ1-2; no clear D gene. Germline CDR1 is SEHNR and CDR2 is FQNEAQ (reference sequence). The CDR3 extends over 15 amino acids. Deletions cut 4 bases from V and 5 bases from J, with 17 bases between. Using reference TRBV7-9 and TRBJ1-2 for the parts outside the CDR3, the full variable domain is DTGVSQNPRHKITKRGQNVTFRCDPISEHNRLYWYRQTLGQGPEFLTYFQNEAQLEKSRLLSDRFSAERPKGSFSTLEIQRTEQGDSAMYLCASSSTSFGWYGYTFGSGTRLTVV.

The V gene is TRBV5-8, the J gene TRBJ2-2, with D unresolved. This CDR3 contains 15 residues. Trimming shortened V by 0 bases and J by 3 bases, and 9 bases separated the two germline ends. CDR1 SGHTS and CDR2 YDEGEE come from the germline V gene. CDR3 region: CASSLAGLDTGELFF. For the CDR3, the DNA is TGTGCCAGCAGCTTGGCCGGGTTGGACACCGGGGAGCTGTTTTTT.

The chain recombines TRBV9 with TRBJ1-1; 7 positions agree with TRBD1. Germline assignment: CDR1 SGDLS and CDR2 YYNGEE. The CDR3 length is 12 residues. J lost 11 bases, V lost 4 bases, and 8 bases had no gene match. This CDR3 is CASSPGGTVAFF. In nucleotides, the CDR3 is TGTGCCAGCAGCCCAGGGGGGACAGTTGCTTTCTTT.

The V and J genes are TRBV9 and TRBJ1-3, with D maybe TRBD1 (5 bases). This CDR3 contains 15 residues. Trimming shortened V by 0 bases and J by 2 bases, and 9 bases separated the two germline ends. Per the germline V gene, CDR1 is SGDLS and CDR2 is YYNGEE. The CDR3: CASSVDQGAGNTIYF. Written as DNA, the CDR3 is TGTGCCAGCAGCGTAGACCAGGGCGCTGGAAACACCATATATTTT.

V is TRBV5-1 and J is TRBJ1-1; D perhaps matches TRBD1 (5 bases). Trimming removed 4 bases at V and 0 bases at J, with 10 bases between. CDR3 length equals 14 residues. CDR1 SGHRS and CDR2 YFSETQ come from the germline V gene. CDR3 sequence: CASSIQAVNTEAFF. CDR3 in DNA: TGCGCCAGCAGCATACAGGCGGTGAACACTGAAGCTTTCTTT.

V is TRBV4-1 and J is TRBJ2-1; TRBD2 agrees at 7 bases. Per the germline V gene, CDR1 is MGHRA and CDR2 is YSYEKL. Trimming cost V 0 bases and J 2 bases; bases outside gene matches: 4. This CDR3 is built from 16 residues. CDR3 sequence (DNA): TGCGCCAGCAGCCAAGAACCGCTAGCGGCCTACAATGAGCAGTTCTTC. The encoded protein is CASSQEPLAAYNEQFF.

The chain uses TRBV27 and TRBJ2-3, with 9 bases matching TRBD2. With 1 base clipped from V and 5 bases from J, the junction kept 7 bases outside the gene matches. Germline lookup yields CDR1 MNHEY and CDR2 SMNVEV (reference sequence). This CDR3 comprises 16 residues. The DNA for the CDR3 is TGTGCCAGCAGTTTATTTGCGGGAGGGGCCCAAGATACGCAGTATTTT. This translates into CASSLFAGGAQDTQYF.

The chain has TRBV19 and TRBJ1-5; maybe TRBD1 (5 bases). The germline V gene has CDR1 LNHDA and CDR2 SQIVND (reference sequence). Trimming took off 5 bases at V and 0 bases at J, with 11 bases between the two ends. This CDR3 has 15 residues. The CDR3 DNA reads as TGTGCCAGTAGTTGGACACTGTATAGCAATCAGCCCCAGCATTTT. This gives the protein CASSWTLYSNQPQHF.

The chain uses TRBV11-2 and TRBJ2-5; D remains unclear. V was shortened by 5 bases and J by 6 bases, with 10 bases between the two germline ends. From germline, CDR1 is SGHAT and CDR2 FQNNGV. The CDR3 consists of 12 residues. The chain's CDR3 is CASSPRGQTQYF. CDR3 coding DNA: TGTGCCAGCAGCCCGCGTGGACAGACCCAGTACTTC.

This clone was observed a few times. This CDR3 is CASSYSPSSPETQYF. For the CDR3, the DNA is TGTGCCAGCAGTTACTCTCCCAGTTCCCCCGAGACCCAGTACTTC. The gene calls are TRBV6-5 and TRBJ2-5; D unresolved. The CDR3 loop spans 15 amino acids. Trimming took 0 bases from V and 5 from J, leaving 13 bases between them. Germline lookup yields CDR1 MNHEY and CDR2 SVGAGI.

This clone was seen more than once but under ten times. This chain connects TRBV9 to TRBJ2-1; 14 positions agree with TRBD2. The CDR3 has 16 amino acids. Trimming took 2 bases from V and 12 from J; bases not matched to a gene: 10. Germline CDR1 is SGDLS and CDR2 is YYNGEE. The CDR3 spells CASSVGGLAGAGWQFF. CDR3 nucleotides: TGTGCCAGCAGCGTGGGGGGACTAGCGGGAGCTGGTTGGCAGTTCTTC.

This rearrangement joins TRBV9 to TRBJ2-4; D tentatively reads TRBD1 or TRBD2 (5 bases each). In germline, CDR1 is SGDLS, CDR2 YYNGEE. V was shortened by 0 bases and J by 8 bases, with 18 bases between the two germline ends. This CDR3 comprises 16 residues. The CDR3 region has the DNA TGTGCCAGCAGCGTAGAGTCGGGGTCAGGGACGGACATTCAGTACTTC. As protein: CASSVESGSGTDIQYF. The full variable domain, in which reference TRBV9 and TRBJ2-4 provide the parts outside the CDR3, is DSGVTQTPKHLITATGQRVTLRCSPRSGDLSVYWYQQSLDQGLQFLIQYYNGEERAKGNILERFSAQQFPDLHSELNLSSLELGDSALYFCASSVESGSGTDIQYFGAGTRLSVL.

The CDR3, as DNA: TGCAGCGCCCTCCGGGGGGGGCAGGGAGATACGCAGTATTTT. Its protein product is CSALRGGQGDTQYF. The rearrangement joins TRBV29-1 to TRBJ2-3, with 8 bases aligning to TRBD2. Germline trimming cut 7 bases from V and 5 bases from J; bases unmatched to any gene: 11. The CDR3 spans 14 residues. The V gene's germline CDR1 is SQVTM and CDR2 ANQGSEA.

This chain joins TRBV5-1 and TRBJ2-3; D is possibly TRBD1 or TRBD2 (5 bases each). Trimming took off 0 bases at V and 2 bases at J, with 13 bases between the two ends. Germline CDR1 is SGHRS and CDR2 is YFSETQ. This CDR3 comprises 16 residues. The CDR3 nucleotides read TGCGCCAGCAGCTTGGTTGGGGGAGCGATCACAGATACGCAGTATTTT. Residues: CASSLVGGAITDTQYF.